The T cell receptor (beta chain) under discussion was sequenced for a study of T cells in Graves' hyperthyroidism and ophthalmopathy. Study information: Once the initial diagnosis was made, peripheral blood was obtained before any treatment. General observations from the study: The model identified upcoming ophthalmopathy a median roughly 6.5 months ahead of onset.

The germline CDR1 and CDR2 sequences are SGHRS and YFSETQ. The CDR3 runs to 14 residues. Uncontrolled infection, other autoimmune disease, pregnancy or lactation led to exclusion. Thyroid ultrasound and orbital computed tomography, with clinical symptoms and serum thyroxine and TRAb, informed diagnoses. The source material, RNA transcripts, was used to amplify TCR beta CDR3 regions. A first-round RT-PCR of the TCR CDR3 used the HTBI primer set. Each CDR3 protein is one row after TCRdb ran MiXCR on the multiplex PCR reads. The data show over 650,000 distinct CDR3 sequences, about 17% seen once. With regard to this clonotype: Antigen specificity is unknown. At one of its ends the junction is not consistent with the germline gene, which may arise from a read error.

Sequencing input: blood. This clonotype was obtained from a man aged 18 to 29 with Graves' hyperthyroidism. The chain combines TRBV5-1 with TRBJ2-7, with a weak D call TRBD1 (6 bases). The DNA for the CDR3 is TGCGCCAGCAACTTGGGGACAACTTTCTACGAGCAGTACTTC. As protein: CASNLGTTFYEQYF. The whole variable domain, filled in from reference TRBV5-1 and TRBJ2-7, reads KAGVTQTPRYLIKTRGQQVTLSCSPISGHRSVSWYQQTPGQGLQFLFEYFSETQRNKGNFPGRFSGRQFSNSRSEMNVSTLELGDSALYLCASNLGTTFYEQYFGPGTRLTVT.